The present entry profiles one T cell receptor beta chain with its context. A multiplex PCR was run with 60 Vbeta primers and 13 Jbeta primers. Assay used: immunoSEQ multiplex PCR; TCRdb lists only in-frame clones, some missing. In all, the sample yields approximately 120,000 clones. V lost 1 base and J lost 4; bases outside the gene matches: 8. The CDR3 totals 16 residues. Germline CDR1 is SEHNR and CDR2 is FQNEAQ (reference sequence). The source of the sample is a study of cytomegalovirus exposure and HLA in healthy donors. This clonotype was obtained from a man between 18 and 35 years old in good health and CMV-seronegative. The source material was PBMCs. The rearrangement links TRBV7-9 to TRBJ2-3; 7 nucleotides agree with TRBD2. The CDR3 DNA follows: TGTGCCAGCAGCTTAGGGGTTGGCGGGGGAGCAGATACGCAGTATTTT. Translated, it gives CASSLGVGGGADTQYF.